This TCR beta chain was profiled in a study of OX40 agonist ivuxolimab in advanced cancers. Only in-frame clones appear in the TCRdb table, and some are missing; sequencing was by immunoSEQ multiplex PCR. The sample holds more than 50,000 clones, approximately 87% seen once. The CDR3 extends over 13 amino acids. Germline-derived CDR1 and CDR2 are SGDLS and YYNGEE. V was pared by 1 base and J by 0 bases, with 4 bases between. Findings of the study overall: Expanded clones belonging to CD8+ T cells outnumbered, on average, those of CD4+.

Concerning this clone itself: Its specificity is unknown.

The sequencing used CD4+ or CD8+ T cells sorted from blood, collected in a trial of the OX40 agonist ivuxolimab. The receptor was isolated from an adult with an advanced solid tumor such as melanoma, head and neck, liver or kidney cancer. The rearrangement joins TRBV9 to TRBJ1-1; D is undetermined. The DNA of the CDR3 is TGTGCCAGCAGCGTATATGTGAACACTGAAGCTTTCTTT. It translates to CASSVYVNTEAFF.